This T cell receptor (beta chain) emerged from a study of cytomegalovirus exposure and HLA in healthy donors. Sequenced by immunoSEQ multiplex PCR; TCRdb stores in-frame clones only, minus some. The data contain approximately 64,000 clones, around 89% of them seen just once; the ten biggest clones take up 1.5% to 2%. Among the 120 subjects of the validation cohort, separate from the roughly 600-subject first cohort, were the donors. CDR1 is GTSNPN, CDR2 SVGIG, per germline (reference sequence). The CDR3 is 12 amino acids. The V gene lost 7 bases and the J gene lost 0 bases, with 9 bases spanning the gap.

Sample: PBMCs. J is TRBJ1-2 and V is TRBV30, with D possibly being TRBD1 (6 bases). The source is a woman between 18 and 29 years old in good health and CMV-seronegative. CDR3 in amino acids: CASDRTNYGYTF. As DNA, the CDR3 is TGTGCCTCGGACAGAACTAACTATGGCTACACCTTC.